This is a list of T cell receptor beta chains from one sample in a study of human versus mouse CDR3 diversity and MHC coevolution. Assay used: immunoSEQ multiplex PCR; TCRdb lists only in-frame clones, some missing. The sample shows over 60,000 clones, about 90% of them seen only once. The sequenced sample consisted of naive CD4+ T cells from blood. The receptors originated from a person between 25 and 75 years old in good health. Each CDR3 is given with its conserved first and last residue. D genes are given only for firm matches. Clone size is given for some rows only: seen once, a few or many times, or a class if the clone is expanded.

j_call v_call d_call clone_size cdr3_nt cdr3_aa
TRBJ2-1 TRBV4-2 TRBD2 . TGTGCCAGCAGCCAAGATGCTAGCGGGAGTTACAATGAGCAGTTCTTC CASSQDASGSYNEQFF
TRBJ2-3 TRBV19 . . TGTGCCAGTAGTCCCTCGTACACAGATACGCAGTATTTT CASSPSYTDTQYF
TRBJ1-5 TRBV5-1 . . TGCGCCAGCAGGTTGGGAGAGCGGCAGCCCCAGCATTTT CASRLGERQPQHF
TRBJ1-2 TRBV6-1 . . TGTGCCAGTCGTAGGGAGGGTTCTAACTATGGCTACACCTTC CASRREGSNYGYTF
TRBJ1-1 TRBV5-1 . . TGCGCCAGCAGCTCGGTAATGAACACTGAAGCTTTCTTT CASSSVMNTEAFF
TRBJ1-5 TRBV27 TRBD1 once TGTGCCAGCAGTCCAGACAGGGTATATAGCAATCAGCCCCAGCATTTT CASSPDRVYSNQPQHF
TRBJ2-7 TRBV28 . once TGTGCCAGCAGTTGGGGGGCAGGGGGCGAGCAGTACTTC CASSWGAGGEQYF
TRBJ2-7 TRBV5-5 TRBD2 . TGTGCCAGCAGCTTGGGGCTAGCGGGACCCATCAGCTCCTACGAGCAGTACTTC CASSLGLAGPISSYEQYF
TRBJ2-3 TRBV5-1 . once TGCGCCAGCAGCGTGGACGGACTTAACGGGGCAGATACGCAGTATTTT CASSVDGLNGADTQYF
TRBJ2-1 TRBV7-2 . . TGTGCCAGCAGCCCGGACAGAGGAGAGTGGAATGAGCAGTTCTTC CASSPDRGEWNEQFF
TRBJ1-2 TRBV28 . . TGTGCCAGCAGTGTGACAGCTATCTATGGCTACACCTTC CASSVTAIYGYTF
TRBJ2-3 TRBV30 . few TGTGCCTGGAGCCGGGGAGGAGCAGATACGCAGTATTTT CAWSRGGADTQYF
TRBJ1-2 TRBV10-2 . . TGCGCCAGCAGTGAGTCGCCGGGTTTGGACTATGGCTACACCTTC CASSESPGLDYGYTF
TRBJ1-5 TRBV18 TRBD1 . TGTGCCAGCTCACCAACAACCGGGACAGGGTTTCAGCCCCAGCATTTT CASSPTTGTGFQPQHF
TRBJ2-1 TRBV19 . . TGTGCCAGTAGTATGACAGGCGTCCCTTCACCCAGCTCCTACAATGAGCAGTTCTTC CASSMTGVPSPSSYNEQFF
TRBJ1-5 TRBV19 . . TGTGCCAGTAGGCCGATTACCGCGGGGGCGAATCAGCCCCAGCATTTT CASRPITAGANQPQHF
TRBJ2-3 TRBV9 . few TGTGCCAGCAGCGTAGACATGGCGGGAAGGGATACGCAGTATTTT CASSVDMAGRDTQYF
TRBJ1-2 TRBV28 . . TGTGCCAGCAGTTTATGGCGGGGGCAAGTCTATGGCTACACCTTC CASSLWRGQVYGYTF
TRBJ2-1 TRBV12-5 TRBD1 . TGTGCTAGCGGACAGGGGGCTATCAATGAGCAGTTCTTC CASGQGAINEQFF
TRBJ2-5 TRBV2 TRBD1 . TGTGCCAGCAGTGAGGGGCCGGGACAGGGTGCGACCCAGTACTTC CASSEGPGQGATQYF
TRBJ2-3 TRBV4-2 TRBD2 . TGTGCCAGCAGCCAAGATCAGGCTAGCGGGGTGGATACGCAGTATTTT CASSQDQASGVDTQYF
TRBJ2-1 TRBV7-6 . once TGTGCCAGCAGCAACGACAGAAACAATGAGCAGTTCTTC CASSNDRNNEQFF
TRBJ1-6 TRBV11-2 TRBD1 . TGTGCCAGCAGCCGCTCGGGGGACAGCCGGGCGGGTCCACCCCTCCACTTT CASSRSGDSRAGPPLHF
TRBJ2-7 TRBV2 TRBD1 . TGTGCCAGTCATTCCCCGGGACAGGGGGCCTACGAGCAGTACTTC CASHSPGQGAYEQYF
TRBJ1-2 TRBV18 . . TGTGCCAGCTCACCTCAGGGGACCGGTTCTAACTATGGCTACACCTTC CASSPQGTGSNYGYTF
TRBJ2-7 TRBV4-2 . . TGTGCCAGCAGCCGAAGCGCAGGGGACGAGCAGTACTTC CASSRSAGDEQYF
TRBJ2-5 TRBV18 TRBD2 . TGTGCCAGCTCACGACTAGCGGGGGGGTACCAAGAGACCCAGTACTTC CASSRLAGGYQETQYF
TRBJ2-1 TRBV15 . once TGTGCCACCAGCAGAGATTGGAGTCCAAGGCTGAATGAGCAGTTCTTC CATSRDWSPRLNEQFF
TRBJ2-3 TRBV7-9 TRBD1 . TGTGCCAGCAGCCTTGGACAGGAGGCAGATACGCAGTATTTT CASSLGQEADTQYF
TRBJ2-2 TRBV11-2 TRBD1 . TGTGCCAGTTTCCGGTGGGACAGGGACAACACCGGGGAGCTGTTTTTT CASFRWDRDNTGELFF
TRBJ2-7 TRBV6-1 . . TGTGCCAGCAGGATAACAGGGTTCCCTTACTACGAGCAGTACTTC CASRITGFPYYEQYF
TRBJ1-1 TRBV6-1 . . TGTGCCAGCAGAAACAGGGCTGGGTACACTGAAGCTTTCTTT CASRNRAGYTEAFF
TRBJ2-3 TRBV5-4 . . TGTGCCAGCAGCCTAGAAGGTTCAAGCGATACGCAGTATTTT CASSLEGSSDTQYF
TRBJ1-5 TRBV10-3 . . TGTGCCATCAGTCCACAGGGCGGACAGCCCCAGCATTTT CAISPQGGQPQHF
TRBJ2-1 TRBV18 TRBD2 . TGTGCCAGCTCACCCTCGACTAGCGGGGGAACTTACAATGAGCAGTTCTTC CASSPSTSGGTYNEQFF
TRBJ2-7 TRBV9 . . TGTGCCAGCAGCGTAGTCGGGGGAGAGTACAACGAGCAGTACTTC CASSVVGGEYNEQYF
TRBJ1-5 TRBV27 TRBD1 . TGTGCCAGCAGAAAGACAGGGGCGATTTATCAGCCCCAGCATTTT CASRKTGAIYQPQHF
TRBJ1-1 TRBV29-1 TRBD1 . TGCAGCGTTGAGGGACAGAGACCGAACACTGAAGCTTTCTTT CSVEGQRPNTEAFF
TRBJ2-5 TRBV6-1 . . TGTGCCAGCAGTTCGGTGAGAAAGACCCAGTACTTC CASSSVRKTQYF
TRBJ2-7 TRBV11-2 TRBD2 . TGTGCCAGCAGCCTCGGACTAGCGGGAGGCGGCGAGCAGTACTTC CASSLGLAGGGEQYF
TRBJ2-1 TRBV9 . . TGTGCCAGCAGCGTCGAAGGGGAGGGGGGACGAGTTTCCTACAATGAGCAGTTCTTC CASSVEGEGGRVSYNEQFF
TRBJ2-7 TRBV6-5 TRBD2 . TGTGCCAGCCGCCATAGACTAGCGGGGTCCTACGAGCAGTACTTC CASRHRLAGSYEQYF
TRBJ1-3 TRBV5-1 . . TGCGCCAGCAGCTTAGGGGGAGTGGGATCTGGAAACACCATATATTTT CASSLGGVGSGNTIYF
TRBJ1-2 TRBV2 . . TGTGCCAGCAGGAGAGGGGGAGGGAATGGCTACACCTTC CASRRGGGNGYTF
TRBJ1-2 TRBV20-1 . . TGCAGTGCTAGGACAGGCTATGGCTACACCTTC CSARTGYGYTF
TRBJ2-7 TRBV11-1 . . TGTGCCAGCAGCCCCGACTCCCGGGGGTACGAGCAGTACTTC CASSPDSRGYEQYF
TRBJ2-7 TRBV29-1 TRBD1 . TGCAGCGTTGAAGGAAACAGGGGGAGTCACGAGCAGTACTTC CSVEGNRGSHEQYF
TRBJ2-7 TRBV5-4 . . TGTGCCAGCAGCCCTCGGGGTCCGGACGAGCAGTACTTC CASSPRGPDEQYF
TRBJ1-1 TRBV7-9 . . TGTGCCAGCAGCCTTGGGACTCAGACTGAAGCTTTCTTT CASSLGTQTEAFF
TRBJ2-7 TRBV6-1 TRBD1 . TGTGCCAGCAGAAAACCAGGGGGCGACGAGCAGTACTTC CASRKPGGDEQYF
TRBJ2-1 TRBV27 TRBD1 . TGTGCCAGCAGTCACCGGGACAGGATAAACAATGAGCAGTTCTTC CASSHRDRINNEQFF
TRBJ2-2 TRBV5-1 . . TGCGCCAGCAGCCCACAGACAGGAACCACCGGGGAGCTGTTTTTT CASSPQTGTTGELFF